The sequence of this TCR beta chain was determined in a study of post-analysis software for immune sequencing data. The TCR beta cDNA libraries contained unique molecular identifiers. Input of about 0.95 to 11 million T cells yielded some 500,000 cDNA molecules. TCRdb re-analysed the PCR reads in MiXCR, keeping a single row per CDR3 protein. The repertoire holds around 500,000 distinct CDR3 sequences, with around a third as singletons. The CDR3 runs 14 residues. Germline V gene data show CDR1 as DFQATT and CDR2 as SNEGSKA (reference sequence). Losses at the gene ends were 6 bases for V and 2 bases for J; bases not matched to a gene: 9. A note on this clonotype: Its antigen is unknown.

Notes on the study in general: Relative to controls, patients with multiple sclerosis showed significantly lower normalized Chao1 diversity. Controls had lower frequencies than patients of about 5 TRBV segments, which included TRBV5-6, TRBV5-1 and TRBV20-1. Strong co-clustering by F measure linked samples that shared a preparation batch.

The material sequenced was blood. The chain links TRBV20-1 to TRBJ2-5, with 7 bases lining up with TRBD1. The receptor comes from a girl aged 2 to 17 with multiple sclerosis. In DNA form, the CDR3 reads TGCAGTGCCACTGGGGGACAGATTCAAGAGACCCAGTACTTC. Translating gives CSATGGQIQETQYF.